The rows below give T cell receptor beta chains drawn from one sample of a study of vaccination and CD4 T cells after COVID-19. Their antigens are not known. TCRdb ran MiXCR on the PCR reads and lists one entry per CDR3 protein. The sample includes 9,500 to 10,000 distinct CDR3 sequences, 70% of them seen just once. The source material was CD4+ T cells from blood, cultured in vitro. Receptors originate from a human donor who had recovered from COVID-19. Each CDR3 is given with its conserved first and last residue. A D gene is named only where the DNA matches it firmly. Only some rows state a clone size, as once, few, many or a class for expanded clones.

size: NA
D: NA
J: TRBJ2-6
V: TRBV2
DNA: TGTGCCAGCGAGGGGAACAGGGCAGTATCTGGGGCCAACGTCCTGACTTTC
CDR3: CASEGNRAVSGANVLTF

size: few
D: NA
J: TRBJ1-2
V: TRBV7-9
DNA: TGTGCCAGCAGCCCACAACAGGCTGGTGGCTACACCTTC
CDR3: CASSPQQAGGYTF

size: NA
D: NA
J: TRBJ2-1
V: TRBV15
DNA: TGTGCCACCAGCAGAGATGCCAGGAGCGACAATGAGCAGTTCTTC
CDR3: CATSRDARSDNEQFF

size: NA
D: NA
J: TRBJ1-2
V: TRBV5-4
DNA: TGTGCCAGCAGCAGCGGGGCCAGACGGGAGACGGGCTACACCTTC
CDR3: CASSSGARRETGYTF

size: few
D: TRBD1
J: TRBJ2-3
V: TRBV20-1
DNA: TGCAGAGGGACAGGGTCGTGCACAGATACGCAGTATTTT
CDR3: CRGTGSCTDTQYF

size: few
D: TRBD2
J: TRBJ2-1
V: TRBV2
DNA: TGTGCCAGCAGTGCATGGCTAGCGGGAGGGGATCAGTTCTTC
CDR3: CASSAWLAGGDQFF

size: NA
D: TRBD1
J: TRBJ2-2
V: TRBV30
DNA: TGTGCCTGGAATACACAGGGGGACACCGGGGAGCTGTTTTTT
CDR3: CAWNTQGDTGELFF

size: NA
D: NA
J: TRBJ2-1
V: TRBV12-3/TRBV12-4
DNA: TGTGCCAGCAGCGCGGGCCCCTACAATGAGCAGTTCTTC
CDR3: CASSAGPYNEQFF

size: NA
D: NA
J: TRBJ2-5
V: TRBV19
DNA: TGTGCCAGTAGTCCCGTGGGGGTAGGGGACCAAGAGACCCAGTACTTC
CDR3: CASSPVGVGDQETQYF

size: few
D: TRBD1
J: TRBJ2-7
V: TRBV20-1
DNA: TGCAGTGCTAGACTCCGACAGGGGATCTACGAGCAGTACTTC
CDR3: CSARLRQGIYEQYF

size: NA
D: TRBD2
J: TRBJ2-7
V: TRBV10-3
DNA: TGTGCCATCAGTGACTCCGAACTAGCGGGGGGGGCCTACGAGCAGTACTTC
CDR3: CAISDSELAGGAYEQYF

size: once
D: TRBD1
J: TRBJ2-7
V: TRBV28
DNA: TGTGCCAGCACCCTATTAAGGGACAGGTCTACCTACGAGCAGTACTTC
CDR3: CASTLLRDRSTYEQYF

size: NA
D: NA
J: TRBJ2-7
V: TRBV5-4
DNA: TGTGCCAGCAGCGCCACCCAGGGGCGATACGAGCAGTACTTC
CDR3: CASSATQGRYEQYF

size: NA
D: NA
J: TRBJ1-5
V: TRBV20-1
DNA: TGCAGTGCTAGAGCACTGACAGGCAGTCAGCCCCAGCATTTT
CDR3: CSARALTGSQPQHF

size: NA
D: NA
J: TRBJ1-1
V: TRBV11-3
DNA: TGTGCCAGCAGCTTAGGGGAAACAGCAGGGGACACTGAAGCTTTCTTT
CDR3: CASSLGETAGDTEAFF

size: few
D: TRBD2
J: TRBJ2-2
V: TRBV27
DNA: TGTGCCTCTCGACTAGCGGGAGGATCCGGGGAGCTGTTTTTT
CDR3: CASRLAGGSGELFF

size: medium-sized
D: TRBD1
J: TRBJ2-1
V: TRBV11-3
DNA: TGTGCCAGCAGCGATCAGGCGACAGGGGGGATGTACAATGAGCAGTTCTTC
CDR3: CASSDQATGGMYNEQFF

size: NA
D: NA
J: TRBJ1-5
V: TRBV27
DNA: TGTGCCAGCAGTCTCTACAGGGATCATCAGCCCCAGCATTTT
CDR3: CASSLYRDHQPQHF

size: NA
D: TRBD2
J: TRBJ2-2
V: TRBV2
DNA: TGTGCCAGCAGTAGACTAGCGGCGAACACCGGGGAGCTGTTTTTT
CDR3: CASSRLAANTGELFF

size: NA
D: NA
J: TRBJ1-2
V: TRBV20-1
DNA: TGCAGTGCTTCCCGGACCCTCTATGGCTACACCTTC
CDR3: CSASRTLYGYTF

size: NA
D: TRBD2
J: TRBJ2-7
V: TRBV20-1
DNA: TGCAGTGTAACTAGCGGGAGTTCCGAGCAGTACTTC
CDR3: CSVTSGSSEQYF

size: NA
D: NA
J: TRBJ1-5
V: TRBV6-1
DNA: TGTGCCAGCAGTGAAGGCAGAAACAATCAGCCCCAGCATTTT
CDR3: CASSEGRNNQPQHF

size: NA
D: TRBD1
J: TRBJ1-5
V: TRBV18
DNA: TGTGCCAGCTCACCACCGGACAGGCCTAGCAATCAGCCCCAGCATTTT
CDR3: CASSPPDRPSNQPQHF

size: NA
D: NA
J: TRBJ1-6
V: TRBV20-1
DNA: TGCAGTGCTAGACCGCCGGACGGGGAGGCCCTCCACTTT
CDR3: CSARPPDGEALHF

size: NA
D: TRBD1
J: TRBJ1-4
V: TRBV6-1
DNA: TGTGCCATCAGTGACGGGGGCCGGGACAGGAGTGAAAAACTGTTTTTT
CDR3: CAISDGGRDRSEKLFF

size: few
D: NA
J: TRBJ2-7
V: TRBV6-1
DNA: TGTGCCAGCAGTGAAGCGGCAGGACCATTTTACGAGCAGTACTTC
CDR3: CASSEAAGPFYEQYF

size: NA
D: TRBD1
J: TRBJ1-2
V: TRBV6-4
DNA: TGTGCCAGCAGTGACAGAGGGACAGGGGGCAGAAGCTACACCTTC
CDR3: CASSDRGTGGRSYTF

size: NA
D: TRBD2
J: TRBJ2-3
V: TRBV2
DNA: TGTGCCAGCAGTGAAATTGGAGTAGCGGGAGGCACAGATACGCAGTATTTT
CDR3: CASSEIGVAGGTDTQYF

size: NA
D: TRBD1
J: TRBJ1-5
V: TRBV15
DNA: TGTGCCACCAGCAGGACAGGGGGCGCGGGCAATCAGCCCCAGCATTTT
CDR3: CATSRTGGAGNQPQHF

size: NA
D: NA
J: TRBJ1-1
V: TRBV10-1
DNA: TGCGCCAGCCGCCCGGAAAGAGTGTCTGAAGCTTTCTTT
CDR3: CASRPERVSEAFF

size: NA
D: TRBD2
J: TRBJ2-1
V: TRBV7-7
DNA: TGTGCCAGCAGCTTCCGGCTAGCGGAGTACAATGAGCAGTTCTTC
CDR3: CASSFRLAEYNEQFF

size: NA
D: NA
J: TRBJ2-5
V: TRBV6-2/TRBV6-3
DNA: TGTGCCAGCAGCCCCGGAGCACTACAAGAGACCCAGTACTTC
CDR3: CASSPGALQETQYF

size: once
D: NA
J: TRBJ1-6
V: TRBV5-4
DNA: TGTGCCAGCAGCTCCGGGGGTGAACCGCCCCTCCACTTT
CDR3: CASSSGGEPPLHF

size: once
D: NA
J: TRBJ1-6
V: TRBV6-1
DNA: TGTGCCAGCAGTGAATTTTCACCCCTCCACTTT
CDR3: CASSEFSPLHF

size: NA
D: NA
J: TRBJ2-7
V: TRBV30
DNA: TGTGCCTGGAGTGACAGGCCTTCCTCCTACGAGCAGTACTTC
CDR3: CAWSDRPSSYEQYF

size: NA
D: TRBD2
J: TRBJ2-5
V: TRBV5-1
DNA: TGCGCCAGCAGCTTGAATTCTCTACGTACTAGCGGGATATTGAGTGGTCAAGAGACCCAGTACTTC
CDR3: CASSLNSLRTSGILSGQETQYF

size: NA
D: TRBD1
J: TRBJ1-5
V: TRBV29-1
DNA: TGCAGCGTTGGGACAGGGGTTGGTAATCAGCCCCAGCATTTT
CDR3: CSVGTGVGNQPQHF

size: NA
D: NA
J: TRBJ1-1
V: TRBV20-1
DNA: TGCAGTGCACCAGACCCCAGGGGCGAGGCTTTCTTT
CDR3: CSAPDPRGEAFF

size: NA
D: TRBD1
J: TRBJ1-3
V: TRBV11-1
DNA: TGTGCCAGCAGCCTCGGGACAGGGGGCACCATATATTTT
CDR3: CASSLGTGGTIYF

size: NA
D: NA
J: TRBJ1-5
V: TRBV28
DNA: TGTGCCAGCAGTTTCCCTTCAGGGTTGGATCAGCCCCAGCATTTT
CDR3: CASSFPSGLDQPQHF

size: few
D: TRBD1
J: TRBJ1-2
V: TRBV20-1
DNA: TGCAGTGCTAGCGGATTGGGACAGGCCAATGGCTACACCTTC
CDR3: CSASGLGQANGYTF

size: NA
D: TRBD1
J: TRBJ1-2
V: TRBV29-1
DNA: TGCAGCGTGGCCAGGGGGGACTATGGCTACACCTTC
CDR3: CSVARGDYGYTF

size: few
D: TRBD1
J: TRBJ1-2
V: TRBV20-1
DNA: TGCAGTGCACGTGGACAGGGGAACTATGGCTACACCTTC
CDR3: CSARGQGNYGYTF

size: NA
D: TRBD1
J: TRBJ1-2
V: TRBV20-1
DNA: TGCAGTGCTGGGACAGACAACTATGGCTACACCTTC
CDR3: CSAGTDNYGYTF

size: NA
D: NA
J: TRBJ2-7
V: TRBV6-2/TRBV6-3
DNA: TGTGCCAGCAGCGGCGCCTTGCACTCCTACGAGCAGTACTTC
CDR3: CASSGALHSYEQYF

size: NA
D: TRBD2
J: TRBJ2-7
V: TRBV10-3
DNA: TGTGCCATCAGTGAGTCGTCGGGGGGCTACGAGCAGTACTTC
CDR3: CAISESSGGYEQYF

size: NA
D: TRBD1
J: TRBJ1-4
V: TRBV6-1
DNA: TGTGCCAGCAGATTGACAGGGGTGGGTGAAAAACTGTTTTTT
CDR3: CASRLTGVGEKLFF

size: NA
D: NA
J: TRBJ2-5
V: TRBV7-9
DNA: TGTGCCAGCAGCCCCTCCGGGTACCAAGAGACCCAGTACTTC
CDR3: CASSPSGYQETQYF

size: NA
D: NA
J: TRBJ1-1
V: TRBV25-1
DNA: TGTGCCAGCAGTGATAACAGGGTACTGAACACTGAAGCTTTCTTT
CDR3: CASSDNRVLNTEAFF

size: NA
D: NA
J: TRBJ1-6
V: TRBV11-3
DNA: TGTGCCAGCAGCTTGGGACCTCCCTTTCGCAATTCACCCCTCCACTTT
CDR3: CASSLGPPFRNSPLHF

size: NA
D: TRBD1
J: TRBJ2-3
V: TRBV20-1
DNA: TGCAGTGCGACATTAACAGGGGTGGGCACAGATACGCAGTATTTT
CDR3: CSATLTGVGTDTQYF

size: NA
D: TRBD2
J: TRBJ2-1
V: TRBV5-1
DNA: TGCGCCAGCAGCTTGGCCTTTAGCGGGGGCTACAATGAGCAGTTCTTC
CDR3: CASSLAFSGGYNEQFF

size: NA
D: NA
J: TRBJ2-7
V: TRBV7-9
DNA: TGTGCCAGCAGCGCAGGGTTTGAGCAGTACTTC
CDR3: CASSAGFEQYF

size: once
D: NA
J: TRBJ1-2
V: TRBV28
DNA: TGTGCCAGCAGTTTGAGCCAGGGTGGCTACACCTTC
CDR3: CASSLSQGGYTF

size: few
D: NA
J: TRBJ2-2
V: TRBV20-1
DNA: TGCAGTGCTTTGGGGGTCTCCGGGGGGGAGCTGTTTTTT
CDR3: CSALGVSGGELFF

size: NA
D: NA
J: TRBJ2-3
V: TRBV19
DNA: TGTGCCAGCCAGCCGGGACCCCAGCACTCAGATACGCAGTATTTT
CDR3: CASQPGPQHSDTQYF

size: few
D: TRBD2
J: TRBJ2-3
V: TRBV20-1
DNA: TGCAGTGCCGGGGGGGCCCGGCAGTATTTT
CDR3: CSAGGARQYF

size: NA
D: TRBD2
J: TRBJ2-5
V: TRBV6-5
DNA: TGTGCCAGCAGTTATTTGCTAGCGGGGGGCCCCGGGAGGACCCAGTACTTC
CDR3: CASSYLLAGGPGRTQYF

size: hyperexpanded
D: NA
J: TRBJ1-6
V: TRBV6-2/TRBV6-3
DNA: TGTGCCAGCAGCCCAGGCTCAGGGAATTCACCCCTCCACTTT
CDR3: CASSPGSGNSPLHF

size: NA
D: TRBD2
J: TRBJ2-1
V: TRBV20-1
DNA: TGCAGTGCCCTCCCTCCCAGCGGGGGCCACAATGAGCAGTTCTTC
CDR3: CSALPPSGGHNEQFF